This is a list of T cell receptor beta chains from one sample in a study of early T cells in non-severe SARS-CoV-2 infection. TCRdb redid the calling of the 5' RACE reads with MiXCR, one entry per CDR3 protein. The sample contains under 50,000 distinct CDR3 sequences, over 3.5% of which appear only once. Material: whole blood. The source of these receptors is an adult who was a healthcare worker with PCR-confirmed SARS-CoV-2 infection or an uninfected control (not recorded which). Each CDR3 is given with its conserved first and last residue. The D gene is left open where the match is weak. Size values are once, few and many counts, or a class for expanded clones, and some rows have none.

clone_size	d_call	v_call	cdr3_length	j_call	cdr3_nt	cdr3_aa
many	.	TRBV6-5	14	TRBJ2-1	TGTGCCAGCTTGGAACGGGGGCGGCCAAATGAGCAGTTCTTC	CASLERGRPNEQFF
many	.	TRBV5-1	11	TRBJ2-7	TGCGCCAGCAGCTTGGGGGGTCAGCAGTACTTC	CASSLGGQQYF
.	TRBD1	TRBV27	13	TRBJ2-7	TGTGCCAGCAGTTTCTCAGGGGGCTACGAGCAGTACTTC	CASSFSGGYEQYF
many	TRBD1	TRBV5-1	16	TRBJ2-3	TGCGCCAGCAGCATTCGTCAGGGGGCGCTGGCAGATACGCAGTATTTT	CASSIRQGALADTQYF
many	.	TRBV12-5	16	TRBJ2-1	TGTGCTAGTGGTTTGGTACCCAGAACTCCTGACAATGAGCAGTTCTTC	CASGLVPRTPDNEQFF
many	.	TRBV24-1	19	TRBJ2-6	TGTGCCACCAGTGCCGTAATAGGGACTGAGGGAGGTGGGGCCAACGTCCTGACTTTC	CATSAVIGTEGGGANVLTF
many	TRBD1	TRBV5-1	17	TRBJ1-5	TGCGCCAGCAGCTTGGACCCAGGGGGCATGAGCAATCAGCCCCAGCATTTT	CASSLDPGGMSNQPQHF
many	.	TRBV7-2	13	TRBJ2-7	TGTGCCAGCAGCTCACAGAGGTATGCCGAGCAGTACTTC	CASSSQRYAEQYF
many	TRBD1	TRBV27	15	TRBJ2-7	TGTGCCAGCAGTTCTTCCGGGACAGGTTCTCGCGAGCAGTACTTC	CASSSSGTGSREQYF
.	.	TRBV5-4	15	TRBJ1-2	TGTGCCAGCAGCTTGGATAGGGCATTTAACTATGGCTACACCTTC	CASSLDRAFNYGYTF
many	TRBD1	TRBV12-3/TRBV12-4	14	TRBJ1-2	TGTGCCAGCAGTTGGGGGACAGGCATCTATGGCTACACCTTC	CASSWGTGIYGYTF
many	TRBD2	TRBV10-2	13	TRBJ2-6	TGCGCCACTCGGGAGGCTGGGGCCAACGTCCTGACTTTC	CATREAGANVLTF
many	.	TRBV5-1	17	TRBJ1-6	TGCGCCAGCAGCTTGGAACCGGGAAGCTCCTATAATTCACCCCTCCACTTT	CASSLEPGSSYNSPLHF
many	TRBD2	TRBV28	14	TRBJ2-4	TGTGCCAGCGCAGGCGGGGGATCCAAAAACATTCAGTACTTC	CASAGGGSKNIQYF
many	.	TRBV5-5	15	TRBJ2-2	TGTGCCAGCATCTTACAGGGAATGGGCACCGGGGAGCTGTTTTTT	CASILQGMGTGELFF
.	.	TRBV7-3	14	TRBJ2-3	TGTGCCAGCAGCCCTACAGGAGGCACAGATACGCAGTATTTT	CASSPTGGTDTQYF
many	.	TRBV12-3/TRBV12-4	15	TRBJ2-1	TGTGCCAGCAGTTTAGGTGGGACCCAGAACAATGAGCAGTTCTTC	CASSLGGTQNNEQFF
.	TRBD2	TRBV6-2/TRBV6-3	16	TRBJ2-7	TGTGCCAGCTGCCCAGGGACTAGCGGGAGGTCCTACGAGCAGTACTTC	CASCPGTSGRSYEQYF
many	.	TRBV11-2	14	TRBJ2-3	TGTGCCAGCAGCAGAGACAGATCCACAGATACGCAGTATTTT	CASSRDRSTDTQYF
many	TRBD1	TRBV7-8	15	TRBJ2-1	TGTGCCAGCAGCTGGGGACAGGCCTCCTACAATGAGCAGTTCTTC	CASSWGQASYNEQFF
many	.	TRBV29-1	13	TRBJ1-4	TGCAGCGTTGTGGGAGCAACTAATGAAAAACTGTTTTTT	CSVVGATNEKLFF
many	.	TRBV4-1	17	TRBJ2-3	TGCGCCAGCAGCCAAGATTTAGGGGGACTCAACACAGATACGCAGTATTTT	CASSQDLGGLNTDTQYF
many	TRBD1	TRBV6-6	15	TRBJ1-2	TGTGCCAGCAATTATCCGGGACAGGGGTACGATGGCTACACCTTC	CASNYPGQGYDGYTF
.	.	TRBV7-6	11	TRBJ2-7	TGTGCCAGCAGCTTAGGGCTCGAGCAGTACTTC	CASSLGLEQYF
many	TRBD2	TRBV7-2	16	TRBJ2-2	TGTGCCAGCAGTCCTACTAGCGGGAGCGGAACCGGGGAGCTGTTTTTT	CASSPTSGSGTGELFF
.	.	TRBV7-9	14	TRBJ2-1	TGTGCCAGCAGCTTAGGCCCCATCGTGGATGAGCAGTTCTTC	CASSLGPIVDEQFF
many	.	TRBV19	14	TRBJ2-4	TGTGCCAGTAGCCCTTTTGAGGCCAAAAACATTCAGTACTTC	CASSPFEAKNIQYF